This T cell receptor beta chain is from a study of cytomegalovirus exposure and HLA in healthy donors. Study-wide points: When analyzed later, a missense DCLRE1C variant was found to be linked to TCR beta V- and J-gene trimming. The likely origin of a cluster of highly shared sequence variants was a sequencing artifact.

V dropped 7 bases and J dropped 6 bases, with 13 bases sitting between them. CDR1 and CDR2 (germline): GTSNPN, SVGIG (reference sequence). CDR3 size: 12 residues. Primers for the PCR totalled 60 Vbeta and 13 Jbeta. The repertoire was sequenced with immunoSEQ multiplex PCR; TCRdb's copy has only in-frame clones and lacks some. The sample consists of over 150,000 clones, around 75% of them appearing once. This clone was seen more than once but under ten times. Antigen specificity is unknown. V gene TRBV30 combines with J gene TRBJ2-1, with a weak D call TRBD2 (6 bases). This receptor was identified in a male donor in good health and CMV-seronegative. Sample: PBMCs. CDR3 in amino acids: CALSTSSNEQFF. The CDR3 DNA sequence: TGTGCCTTATCTACTAGCTCCAATGAGCAGTTCTTC.